These T cell receptor beta chains were read from a single sample in a study of tumor-infiltrating lymphocytes in localized non-small cell lung cancer. Sequenced by immunoSEQ multiplex PCR; TCRdb stores in-frame clones only, minus some. The profile shows 15,000 to 20,000 clones, approximately 79% of them singletons. Sequenced sample: lung tumor tissue. These receptors were collected from a human donor with non-small cell lung cancer. Both conserved end residues are part of each CDR3. A D gene is named only where the DNA matches it firmly. For some rows the clone size is stated as once, few or many, or as a class when expanded; others skip it.

clone size,J gene,V gene,D gene,CDR3 protein,CDR3 DNA
NA,TRBJ2-7,TRBV10-1,NA,CASSAPGTSYEQYF,TGCGCCAGCAGTGCCCCGGGCACCTCCTACGAGCAGTACTTC
NA,TRBJ2-7,TRBV19,TRBD2,CASSIRTSIREQYF,TGTGCCAGTAGTATTCGGACTAGCATTCGCGAGCAGTACTTC
NA,TRBJ1-1,TRBV28,NA,CASSLYRTEAFF,TGTGCCAGCAGCCTATACAGGACTGAAGCTTTCTTT
NA,TRBJ2-7,TRBV29-1,TRBD2,CSVEGVAGGTYEQYF,TGCAGCGTTGAGGGGGTAGCGGGAGGAACCTACGAGCAGTACTTC
NA,TRBJ2-7,TRBV11-2,NA,CASSLGFAGDGYEQYF,TGTGCCAGCAGCTTAGGATTTGCAGGGGATGGCTACGAGCAGTACTTC
NA,TRBJ1-4,TRBV4-1,NA,CASSPGTGNEKLFF,TGCGCCAGCAGCCCCGGGACGGGTAATGAAAAACTGTTTTTT
medium-sized,TRBJ1-5,TRBV18,TRBD1,CASSLGTGGLYQPQHF,TGTGCCAGCTCACTCGGGACAGGGGGTTTGTATCAGCCCCAGCATTTT
NA,TRBJ1-2,TRBV6-6,NA,CASSYVRSDGYTF,TGTGCCAGCAGTTACGTAAGGAGTGATGGCTACACCTTC
NA,TRBJ1-2,TRBV4-2,TRBD1,CASSQRTGGGYGYTF,TGTGCCAGCAGCCAACGTACAGGGGGCGGGTATGGCTACACCTTC
NA,TRBJ2-7,TRBV28,TRBD1,CASSLYRGMSYEQYF,TGTGCCAGCAGTTTGTACAGGGGAATGTCCTACGAGCAGTACTTC
NA,TRBJ1-5,TRBV28,TRBD1,CASSSGGTVNQPQHF,TGTGCCAGCAGTTCCGGGGGGACAGTGAATCAGCCCCAGCATTTT
NA,TRBJ2-7,TRBV7-9,NA,CASAEVGTYEQYF,TGTGCCAGCGCAGAGGTAGGGACCTACGAGCAGTACTTC
few,TRBJ1-1,TRBV6-5,NA,CASSYTGGNTEAFF,TGTGCCAGCAGTTACACGGGAGGGAACACTGAAGCTTTCTTT
NA,TRBJ2-1,TRBV19,NA,CASRLTSLGYNEQFF,TGTGCCAGTAGGCTCACTTCCCTGGGTTACAATGAGCAGTTCTTC
few,TRBJ2-3,TRBV7-3,NA,CASSLKATDTQYF,TGTGCCAGCAGCTTAAAGGCGACAGATACGCAGTATTTT
NA,TRBJ2-5,TRBV19,NA,CATRRNQETQYF,TGTGCCACAAGGAGGAACCAAGAGACCCAGTACTTC
NA,TRBJ1-2,TRBV19,TRBD1,CASSTASPGQPTLFYGYTF,TGTGCCAGTAGTACGGCTAGCCCGGGACAGCCTACCCTATTCTATGGCTACACCTTC
medium-sized,TRBJ1-2,TRBV28,TRBD1,CASSLRGRDGYTF,TGTGCCAGCAGCCTCAGGGGGCGAGATGGCTACACCTTC
NA,TRBJ1-4,TRBV7-9,TRBD1,CASSQGQGREKLFF,TGTGCCAGCAGCCAGGGACAGGGGAGGGAAAAACTGTTTTTT
few,TRBJ2-5,TRBV28,NA,CASRIGQETQYF,TGTGCCAGCAGAATAGGCCAAGAGACCCAGTACTTC
NA,TRBJ2-5,TRBV5-4,TRBD2,CASSWGLAGGETQYF,TGTGCCAGCAGCTGGGGACTAGCGGGAGGAGAGACCCAGTACTTC
NA,TRBJ2-2,TRBV5-4,NA,CASSLVQDGELFF,TGTGCCAGCAGCTTAGTACAGGACGGGGAGCTGTTTTTT
NA,TRBJ1-4,TRBV7-2,NA,CASSPFGAGEKLFF,TGTGCCAGCAGCCCCTTTGGGGCCGGTGAAAAACTGTTTTTT
NA,TRBJ2-5,TRBV19,NA,CASSIDPNRVETQYF,TGTGCCAGTAGTATAGATCCTAACAGGGTAGAGACCCAGTACTTC
NA,TRBJ2-7,TRBV13,NA,CASSFGGRGDLKDEQYF,TGTGCCAGCAGCTTCGGCGGCAGGGGCGACCTGAAGGACGAGCAGTACTTC
NA,TRBJ2-2,TRBV2,TRBD2,CASSVASGRTGELFF,TGTGCCAGCAGTGTCGCTAGCGGGAGGACCGGGGAGCTGTTTTTT
NA,TRBJ2-6,TRBV7-2,NA,CASSLTPGANVLTF,TGTGCCAGCAGCTTAACACCTGGGGCCAACGTCCTGACTTTC
NA,TRBJ1-1,TRBV29-1,TRBD1,CSVEGGQGEGTEAFF,TGCAGCGTTGAAGGGGGACAGGGTGAGGGCACTGAAGCTTTCTTT
NA,TRBJ2-7,TRBV5-1,TRBD2,CASSPSGRIYEQYF,TGCGCCAGCAGCCCAAGCGGGAGAATCTACGAGCAGTACTTC
NA,TRBJ1-1,TRBV18,NA,CASSPRTVNTEAFF,TGTGCCAGCTCACCTCGGACGGTGAACACTGAAGCTTTCTTT
NA,TRBJ1-2,TRBV28,NA,CASSPQGGGYGYTF,TGTGCCAGCAGTCCCCAGGGAGGGGGCTATGGCTACACCTTC
NA,TRBJ1-2,TRBV29-1,NA,CSVPTGTGLYGYTF,TGCAGCGTTCCCACCGGGACGGGCCTCTATGGCTACACCTTC
NA,TRBJ1-1,TRBV18,NA,CAGSPNPNTEAFF,TGTGCCGGTTCTCCGAATCCGAACACTGAAGCTTTCTTT
NA,TRBJ2-2,TRBV7-9,NA,CASSPRRDAGELFF,TGTGCCAGCAGCCCGAGGAGGGACGCCGGGGAGCTGTTTTTT
NA,TRBJ1-1,TRBV7-2,NA,CASSLEPPRGNTEAFF,TGTGCCAGCAGCTTAGAACCCCCGAGAGGGAACACTGAAGCTTTCTTT
NA,TRBJ2-1,TRBV11-2,TRBD2,CASSFTSVNNEQFF,TGTGCCAGCAGCTTTACTAGCGTAAACAATGAGCAGTTCTTC
NA,TRBJ2-7,TRBV28,TRBD1,CASSWPGGNYEQYF,TGTGCCAGCAGTTGGCCAGGGGGAAACTACGAGCAGTACTTC
NA,TRBJ2-7,TRBV2,TRBD1,CASTRDREYEQYF,TGTGCCAGCACGCGGGACAGGGAGTACGAGCAGTACTTC
NA,TRBJ2-7,TRBV10-1,NA,CASRVLREYYEQYF,TGCGCCAGCCGAGTCCTCCGGGAATACTACGAGCAGTACTTC
NA,TRBJ1-3,TRBV10-3,NA,CAISPGTANGNTIYF,TGTGCCATCAGTCCAGGGACCGCCAATGGAAACACCATATATTTT
NA,TRBJ2-7,TRBV18,NA,CASSPNRDRAYEQYF,TGTGCCAGCTCACCAAACCGGGACCGAGCCTACGAGCAGTACTTC
NA,TRBJ2-3,TRBV30,TRBD1,CAWKGTGGADTQYF,TGTGCCTGGAAGGGGACAGGGGGTGCAGATACGCAGTATTTT
NA,TRBJ2-2,TRBV29-1,NA,CSVAVGGNARLFF,TGCAGTGTTGCCGTCGGCGGGAACGCGCGGCTGTTTTTT
NA,TRBJ2-1,TRBV29-1,TRBD2,CSGGLAVYNEQFF,TGCAGCGGCGGACTAGCAGTCTACAATGAGCAGTTCTTC
NA,TRBJ2-1,TRBV28,NA,CASSLLREQFF,TGTGCCAGCAGTTTACTACGAGAGCAGTTCTTC
few,TRBJ2-5,TRBV7-6,TRBD1,CASSFADRGETQYF,TGTGCCAGCAGCTTCGCCGACAGGGGAGAGACCCAGTACTTC
NA,TRBJ2-7,TRBV6-5,NA,CATSKYYEQYF,TGTGCCACCAGTAAATACTACGAGCAGTACTTC